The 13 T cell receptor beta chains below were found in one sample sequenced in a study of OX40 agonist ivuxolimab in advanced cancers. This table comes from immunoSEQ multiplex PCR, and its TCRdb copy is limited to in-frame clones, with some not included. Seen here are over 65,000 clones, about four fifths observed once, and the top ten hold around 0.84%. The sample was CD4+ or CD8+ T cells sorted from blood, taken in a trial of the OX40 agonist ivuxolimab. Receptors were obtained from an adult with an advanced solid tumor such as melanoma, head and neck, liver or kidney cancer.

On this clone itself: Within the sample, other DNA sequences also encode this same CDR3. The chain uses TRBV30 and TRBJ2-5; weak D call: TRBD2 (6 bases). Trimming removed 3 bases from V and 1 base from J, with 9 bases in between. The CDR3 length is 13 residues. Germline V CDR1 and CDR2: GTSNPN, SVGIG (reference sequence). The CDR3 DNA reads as TGTGCCTGGAGCGGGGGTCTCCAAGAGACCCAGTACTTC. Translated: CAWSGGLQETQYF.

CDR3 residues: CATSRVFTDWGSYNEQFF. The DNA of the CDR3 is TGTGCCACCAGCAGAGTTTTCACAGATTGGGGCTCCTACAATGAGCAGTTCTTC. This chain joins TRBV15 and TRBJ2-1, with unresolved D. Germline V gene lookup returns CDR1 LNHNV and CDR2 YYDKDF (reference sequence). Trimming took off 1 base at V and 0 bases at J, with 16 bases between the two ends. This CDR3 has 18 residues.

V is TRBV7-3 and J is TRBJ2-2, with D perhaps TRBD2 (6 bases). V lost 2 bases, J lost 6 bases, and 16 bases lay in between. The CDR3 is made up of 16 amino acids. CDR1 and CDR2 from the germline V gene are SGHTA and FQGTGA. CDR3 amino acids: CASSLQSAGSSGELFF. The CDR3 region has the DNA TGTGCCAGCAGCTTACAATCTGCCGGGAGCTCCGGGGAGCTGTTTTTT.

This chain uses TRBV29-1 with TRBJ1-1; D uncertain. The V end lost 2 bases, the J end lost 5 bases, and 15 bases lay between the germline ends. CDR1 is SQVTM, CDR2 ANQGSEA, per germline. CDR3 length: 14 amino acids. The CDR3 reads CSVEIARPGTEAFF. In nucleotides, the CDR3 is TGCAGCGTTGAAATTGCTCGGCCGGGGACTGAAGCTTTCTTT. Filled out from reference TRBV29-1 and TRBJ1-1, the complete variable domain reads SAVISQKPSRDICQRGTSLTIQCQVDSQVTMMFWYRQQPGQSLTLIATANQGSEATYESGFVIDKFPISRPNLTFSTLTVSNMSPEDSSIYLCSVEIARPGTEAFFGQGTRLTVV.

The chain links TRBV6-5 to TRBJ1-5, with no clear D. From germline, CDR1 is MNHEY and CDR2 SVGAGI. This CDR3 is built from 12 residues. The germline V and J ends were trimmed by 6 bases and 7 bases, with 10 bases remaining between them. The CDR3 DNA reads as TGTGCCAGCAGCGGACCGAACCAGCCCCAGCATTTT. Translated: CASSGPNQPQHF.

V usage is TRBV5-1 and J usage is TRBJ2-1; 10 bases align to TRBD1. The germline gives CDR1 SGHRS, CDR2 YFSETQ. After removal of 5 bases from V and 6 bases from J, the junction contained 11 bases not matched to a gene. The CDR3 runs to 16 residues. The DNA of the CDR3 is TGCGCCAGCAGTTTTGGGGGACAGGGGTGGGGCAATGAGCAGTTCTTC. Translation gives CASSFGGQGWGNEQFF.

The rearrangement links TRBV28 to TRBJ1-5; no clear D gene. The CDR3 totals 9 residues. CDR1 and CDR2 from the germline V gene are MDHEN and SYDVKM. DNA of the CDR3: TGTGCTGGGTTAAGGCCCCAGCATTTT. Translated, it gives CAGLRPQHF. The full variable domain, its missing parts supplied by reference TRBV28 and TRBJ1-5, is DVKVTQSSRYLVKRTGEKVFLECVQDMDHENMFWYRQDPGLGLRLIYFSYDVKMKEKGDIPEGYSVSREKKERFSLILESASTNQTSMYLCAGLRPQHFGDGTRLSIL.

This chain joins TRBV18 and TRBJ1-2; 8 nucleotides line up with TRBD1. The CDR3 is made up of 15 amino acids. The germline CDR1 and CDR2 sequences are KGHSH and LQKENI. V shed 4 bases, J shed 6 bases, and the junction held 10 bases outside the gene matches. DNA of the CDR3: TGTGCCAGCTCACGGACAGGGCGACCCCTTGATGGCTACACCTTC. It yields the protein CASSRTGRPLDGYTF.

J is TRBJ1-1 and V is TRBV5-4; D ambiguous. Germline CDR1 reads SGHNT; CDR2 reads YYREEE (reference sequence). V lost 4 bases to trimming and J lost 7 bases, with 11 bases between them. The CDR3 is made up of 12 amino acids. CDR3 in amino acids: CASSALSVEAFF. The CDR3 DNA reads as TGTGCCAGCAGCGCCTTGTCCGTTGAAGCTTTCTTT.

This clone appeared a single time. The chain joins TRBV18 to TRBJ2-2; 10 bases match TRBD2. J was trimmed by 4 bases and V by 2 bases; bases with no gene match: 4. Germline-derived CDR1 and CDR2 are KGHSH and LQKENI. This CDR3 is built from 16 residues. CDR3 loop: CASSPTLAGTTGELFF. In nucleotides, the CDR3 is TGTGCCAGCTCACCAACACTAGCGGGAACCACCGGGGAGCTGTTTTTT. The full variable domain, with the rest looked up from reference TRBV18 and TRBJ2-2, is NAGVMQNPRHLVRRRGQEARLRCSPMKGHSHVYWYRQLPEEGLKFMVYLQKENIIDESGMPKERFSAEFPKEGPSILRIQQVVRGDSAAYFCASSPTLAGTTGELFFGEGSRLTVL.

The CDR3 DNA sequence: TGTGCCAGCAGCCACTCCGGGGGATCACTGTACAATGAGCAGTTCTTC. This codes for CASSHSGGSLYNEQFF. This chain links TRBV14 with TRBJ2-1, with a weak D call TRBD2 (6 bases). Germline assignment: CDR1 SGHDN and CDR2 FVKESK. V was shortened by 3 bases and J by 4 bases, with 16 bases between the two germline ends. The CDR3 covers 16 residues.

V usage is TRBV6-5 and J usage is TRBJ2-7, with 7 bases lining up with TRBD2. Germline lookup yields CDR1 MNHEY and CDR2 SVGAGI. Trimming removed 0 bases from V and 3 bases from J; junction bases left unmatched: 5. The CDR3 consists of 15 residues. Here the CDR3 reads CASSYSPSGYYEQYF. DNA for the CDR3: TGTGCCAGCAGTTACTCCCCTAGCGGATACTACGAGCAGTACTTC.

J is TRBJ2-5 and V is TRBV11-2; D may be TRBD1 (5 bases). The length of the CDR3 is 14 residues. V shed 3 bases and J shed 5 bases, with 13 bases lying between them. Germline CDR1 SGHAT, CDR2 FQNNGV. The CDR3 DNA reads TGTGCCAGCAGCTTGGAGATCACAGGCGAGACCCAGTACTTC. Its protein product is CASSLEITGETQYF.